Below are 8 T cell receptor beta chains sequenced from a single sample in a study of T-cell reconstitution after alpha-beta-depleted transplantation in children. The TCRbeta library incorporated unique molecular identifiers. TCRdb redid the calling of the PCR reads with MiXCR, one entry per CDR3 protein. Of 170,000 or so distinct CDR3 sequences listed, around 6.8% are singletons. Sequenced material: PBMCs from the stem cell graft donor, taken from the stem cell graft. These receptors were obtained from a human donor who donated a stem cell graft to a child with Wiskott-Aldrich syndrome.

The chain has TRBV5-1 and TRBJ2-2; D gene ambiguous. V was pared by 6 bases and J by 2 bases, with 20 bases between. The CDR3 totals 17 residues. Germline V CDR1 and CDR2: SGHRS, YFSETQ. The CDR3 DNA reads TGCGCCAGCACCCCCCAAAGTAATAGTTTCAACACCGGGGAGCTGTTTTTT. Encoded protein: CASTPQSNSFNTGELFF.

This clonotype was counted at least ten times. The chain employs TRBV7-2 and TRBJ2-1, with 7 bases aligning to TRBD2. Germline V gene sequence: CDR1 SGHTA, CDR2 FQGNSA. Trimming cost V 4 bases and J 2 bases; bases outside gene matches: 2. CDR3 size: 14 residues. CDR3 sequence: CASSSSGTYNEQFF. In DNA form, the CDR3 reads TGTGCCAGCAGCTCTAGCGGTACCTACAATGAGCAGTTCTTC.

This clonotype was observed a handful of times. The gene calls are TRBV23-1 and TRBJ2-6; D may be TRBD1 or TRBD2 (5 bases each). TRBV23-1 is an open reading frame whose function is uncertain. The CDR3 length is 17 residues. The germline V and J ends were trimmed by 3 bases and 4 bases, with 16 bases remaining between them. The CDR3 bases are TGCGCCAGCAGTCACCCCCGGGACCCGAAGGGGGCCAACGTCCTGACTTTC. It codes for CASSHPRDPKGANVLTF.

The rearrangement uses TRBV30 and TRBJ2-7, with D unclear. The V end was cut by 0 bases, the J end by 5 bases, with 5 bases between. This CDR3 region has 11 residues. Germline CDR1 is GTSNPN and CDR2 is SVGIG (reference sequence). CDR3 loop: CAWSVTHEQYF. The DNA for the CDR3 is TGTGCCTGGAGTGTAACCCACGAGCAGTACTTC.

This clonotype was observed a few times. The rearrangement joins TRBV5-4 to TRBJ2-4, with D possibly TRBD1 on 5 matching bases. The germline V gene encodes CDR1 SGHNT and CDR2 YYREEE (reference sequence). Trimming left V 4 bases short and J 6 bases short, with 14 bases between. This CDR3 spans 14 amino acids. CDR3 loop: CASSPGPQGNIQYF. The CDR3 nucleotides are TGTGCCAGCAGCCCGGGCCCCCAGGGAAACATTCAGTACTTC.

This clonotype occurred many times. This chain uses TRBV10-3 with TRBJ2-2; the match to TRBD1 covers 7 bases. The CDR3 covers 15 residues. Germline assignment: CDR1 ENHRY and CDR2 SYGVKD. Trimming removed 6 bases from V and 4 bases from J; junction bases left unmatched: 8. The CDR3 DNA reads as TGTGCCATCAGCAAACACGCAGGGGGCACCGGGGAGCTGTTTTTT. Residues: CAISKHAGGTGELFF.

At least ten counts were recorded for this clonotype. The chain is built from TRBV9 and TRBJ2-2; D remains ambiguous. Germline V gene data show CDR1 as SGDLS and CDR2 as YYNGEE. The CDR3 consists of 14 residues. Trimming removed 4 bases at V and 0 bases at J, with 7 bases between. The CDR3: CASSTYPNTGELFF. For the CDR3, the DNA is TGTGCCAGCAGCACCTACCCGAACACCGGGGAGCTGTTTTTT.

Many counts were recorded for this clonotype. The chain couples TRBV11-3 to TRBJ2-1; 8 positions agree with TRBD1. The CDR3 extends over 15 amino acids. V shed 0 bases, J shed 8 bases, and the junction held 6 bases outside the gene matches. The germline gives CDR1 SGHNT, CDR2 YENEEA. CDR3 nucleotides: TGTGCCAGCAGCTTAGATCCATCCAGGGGGCATGAGCAGTTCTTC. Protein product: CASSLDPSRGHEQFF.